Listed below are T cell receptor beta chains from one sample, sequenced in a study of PD-L1 blockade in urothelial cancer. The data were produced by immunoSEQ multiplex PCR, yet TCRdb's version contains in-frame clones alone and is incomplete. The sample has about 52,000 clones; 77% are singletons. The sample consisted of PBMCs, taken around atezolizumab (anti-PD-L1) treatment. The origin of the receptors is a man between 65 and 80 years old with urothelial cancer. Each CDR3 is given with its conserved first and last residue. D genes are given only for firm matches. The size field is filled for only some rows; it gives once, few, many or a size class.

D: .
V: TRBV29-1
size: .
J: TRBJ1-1
CDR3: CSARRGTEAFF
DNA: TGCAGCGCAAGACGGGGCACTGAAGCTTTCTTT

D: TRBD1
V: TRBV7-9
size: .
J: TRBJ2-4
CDR3: CASSLGLTGYRNIQYF
DNA: TGTGCCAGCTCCCTAGGCCTGACAGGGTATAGAAACATTCAGTACTTC

D: TRBD1
V: TRBV28
size: .
J: TRBJ2-2
CDR3: CASSSKRGQAGELFF
DNA: TGTGCCAGCAGTTCTAAGAGGGGGCAGGCCGGGGAGCTGTTTTTT

D: .
V: TRBV2
size: .
J: TRBJ2-3
CDR3: CASENRGSTDTQYF
DNA: TGTGCCAGTGAGAATCGGGGGTCCACAGATACGCAGTATTTT

D: .
V: TRBV5-1
size: .
J: TRBJ2-5
CDR3: CASSFLPPPYQETQYF
DNA: TGCGCCAGCAGCTTCCTCCCACCCCCCTATCAAGAGACCCAGTACTTC

D: .
V: TRBV6-1
size: .
J: TRBJ2-7
CDR3: CASSSQGTTYEQYF
DNA: TGTGCCAGCAGTTCCCAGGGTACGACCTACGAGCAGTACTTC

D: .
V: TRBV19
size: .
J: TRBJ2-1
CDR3: CASSVGQYNEQFF
DNA: TGTGCCAGTAGTGTAGGACAATACAATGAGCAGTTCTTC

D: TRBD1
V: TRBV29-1
size: .
J: TRBJ2-7
CDR3: CSVASGTGSYEQYF
DNA: TGCAGCGTTGCATCCGGGACAGGATCGTACGAGCAGTACTTC

D: TRBD1
V: TRBV18
size: .
J: TRBJ1-1
CDR3: CASSPTGQLNTEAFF
DNA: TGTGCCAGCTCACCCACGGGACAGCTTAACACTGAAGCTTTCTTT

D: .
V: TRBV2
size: .
J: TRBJ2-1
CDR3: CASSAPLREYNEQFF
DNA: TGTGCCAGCAGTGCTCCCCTCCGGGAGTACAATGAGCAGTTCTTC

D: TRBD1
V: TRBV19
size: .
J: TRBJ2-7
CDR3: CASSYLGRGRGYEQYF
DNA: TGTGCCAGTAGCTATTTAGGAAGGGGGCGCGGTTACGAGCAGTACTTC

D: .
V: TRBV18
size: .
J: TRBJ2-2
CDR3: CASSLVAVNTGELFF
DNA: TGTGCCAGCTCACTGGTGGCAGTGAACACCGGGGAGCTGTTTTTT

D: TRBD1
V: TRBV7-3
size: few
J: TRBJ2-3
CDR3: CASSLTGTGADTQYF
DNA: TGTGCCAGCAGCTTAACGGGGACAGGGGCAGATACGCAGTATTTT

D: TRBD1
V: TRBV7-9
size: .
J: TRBJ2-2
CDR3: CASSLVRYRGAGELFF
DNA: TGTGCCAGCAGCTTAGTGCGTTACAGGGGGGCCGGGGAGCTGTTTTTT

D: TRBD1
V: TRBV5-1
size: .
J: TRBJ2-2
CDR3: CASRDRGTGELFF
DNA: TGCGCCAGCAGGGACAGGGGGACCGGGGAGCTGTTTTTT

D: .
V: TRBV14
size: .
J: TRBJ2-5
CDR3: CASSPSSKETQYF
DNA: TGTGCCAGCAGCCCTTCTAGCAAAGAGACCCAGTACTTC

D: TRBD1
V: TRBV29-1
size: .
J: TRBJ2-1
CDR3: CLGTGAVNEQFF
DNA: TGCCTCGGGACAGGGGCTGTAAATGAGCAGTTCTTC

D: .
V: TRBV25-1
size: once
J: TRBJ1-5
CDR3: CASSEYTGRVNGNQPQHF
DNA: TGTGCCAGCAGTGAATATACAGGGAGGGTAAACGGCAATCAGCCCCAGCATTTT

D: TRBD2
V: TRBV5-1
size: .
J: TRBJ2-1
CDR3: CASSTGTSGGDNEQFF
DNA: TGCGCCAGCAGCACGGGGACTAGCGGGGGGGACAATGAGCAGTTCTTC

D: .
V: TRBV27
size: .
J: TRBJ2-7
CDR3: CASSSGISYEQYF
DNA: TGTGCCAGCAGTTCCGGGATCTCCTACGAGCAGTACTTC

D: TRBD2
V: TRBV19
size: .
J: TRBJ2-5
CDR3: CASSSTAGETQYF
DNA: TGTGCCAGTAGTTCGACAGCGGGGGAGACCCAGTACTTC

D: TRBD1
V: TRBV19
size: few
J: TRBJ1-2
CDR3: CASSSRQGDYGYTF
DNA: TGTGCCAGTAGTAGTCGACAGGGGGACTATGGCTACACCTTC

D: .
V: TRBV7-2
size: .
J: TRBJ2-2
CDR3: CASSRFGNTGELFF
DNA: TGTGCCAGCAGCCGCTTCGGGAACACCGGGGAGCTGTTTTTT

D: TRBD1
V: TRBV19
size: .
J: TRBJ1-5
CDR3: CASSITRQGGGQPQHF
DNA: TGTGCCAGTAGTATTACGCGACAGGGGGGCGGTCAGCCCCAGCATTTT

D: .
V: TRBV4-3
size: .
J: TRBJ2-6
CDR3: CASSQESRSGANVLTF
DNA: TGCGCCAGCAGCCAAGAAAGCCGCTCTGGGGCCAACGTCCTGACTTTC

D: TRBD1
V: TRBV6-1
size: .
J: TRBJ1-5
CDR3: CASSGDRESGNQPQHF
DNA: TGTGCCAGCAGTGGGGACAGGGAATCGGGCAATCAGCCCCAGCATTTT

D: .
V: TRBV5-6
size: few
J: TRBJ1-2
CDR3: CASSSERWGRRSYTF
DNA: TGTGCCAGCAGCTCGGAACGGTGGGGGCGGCGGAGCTACACCTTC

D: TRBD1
V: TRBV5-6
size: .
J: TRBJ2-6
CDR3: CASSPGTGLSGANVLTF
DNA: TGTGCCAGCAGCCCCGGGACAGGTCTCTCTGGGGCCAACGTCCTGACTTTC

D: TRBD2
V: TRBV7-2
size: .
J: TRBJ2-5
CDR3: CASSSSTSEETQYF
DNA: TGTGCCAGCAGCTCATCGACTAGCGAGGAGACCCAGTACTTC

D: .
V: TRBV12-5
size: .
J: TRBJ1-1
CDR3: CASGLPGDTEAFF
DNA: TGTGCTAGTGGTTTGCCAGGGGACACTGAAGCTTTCTTT

D: .
V: TRBV12-1
size: .
J: TRBJ2-3
CDR3: CASSSRLAGAITDTQYF
DNA: TGTGCCAGCAGCTCCCGACTAGCGGGGGCTATCACAGATACGCAGTATTTT

D: .
V: TRBV12-5
size: .
J: TRBJ2-2
CDR3: CASGSTATGELFF
DNA: TGTGCTAGTGGTAGTACAGCCACCGGGGAGCTGTTTTTT

D: TRBD1
V: TRBV5-3
size: .
J: TRBJ1-6
CDR3: CARSPQTLDRAGCSPLHF
DNA: TGTGCCAGAAGCCCTCAAACACTTGACAGGGCTGGGTGTTCACCCCTCCACTTT

D: .
V: TRBV5-4
size: .
J: TRBJ1-2
CDR3: CASSLEPNSANYGYTF
DNA: TGTGCCAGCAGCTTGGAGCCCAACAGTGCTAACTATGGCTACACCTTC

D: .
V: TRBV5-1
size: .
J: TRBJ1-1
CDR3: CASRGNLNTEAFF
DNA: TGCGCCAGCCGGGGGAATTTGAACACTGAAGCTTTCTTT

D: .
V: TRBV7-9
size: medium-sized
J: TRBJ2-2
CDR3: CEGSVVTGELFF
DNA: TGTGAAGGCAGCGTGGTCACCGGGGAGCTGTTTTTT

D: .
V: TRBV28
size: .
J: TRBJ1-4
CDR3: CASPGWGRKEKLFF
DNA: TGTGCCAGCCCTGGTTGGGGGCGCAAAGAAAAACTGTTTTTT